This T cell receptor beta chain comes out of a study of T cells in Graves' hyperthyroidism and ophthalmopathy (dated by TCRdb to between 2017 and 2020). Broadly, across the study: Peripheral blood samples were taken at initial diagnosis, before any treatment was given. A discovery cohort of roughly 100 patients, roughly 45 with Graves' ophthalmopathy and fewer than 65 with stable Graves' hyperthyroidism, was used to find distinguishing TCR V-J signatures. Whether ophthalmopathy could be predicted prospectively was tested in an independent validation cohort made up of about 20 hyperthyroidism patients plus 17 patients who later progressed to ophthalmopathy. The approximately 90 discovery patients were randomly split 7:3 into training and test sets. In six Graves' hyperthyroidism patients, the study also compared T-cell repertoires from thyroid tissue with T-cell repertoires from blood. After sampling, hyperthyroidism patients received methimazole starting at 30 mg daily, and ophthalmopathy patients received high-dose intravenous methylprednisolone. According to the paper, TCR Vbeta CDR3 sequencing was carried out on over 130 peripheral blood samples, which came from around 43 ophthalmopathy, some 73 hyperthyroidism and about 17 progressor patients.

There are many counts of this clonotype. Its antigen is currently not known. Base-call qualities are not available, and no considerably larger clone is one nucleotide away. In the ophthalmopathy patients, disease was moderately to severely active, with a Clinical Activity Score of 3 or more, a NOSPECS grade of 4 or more, and a duration of less than 3 months. Exclusion was applied to patients with uncontrolled infections, other autoimmune diseases, pregnancy or lactation. Diagnoses were established on the basis of clinical symptoms, serum thyroxine and TRAb, thyroid ultrasound, and orbital computed tomography. Ficoll-Paque density gradient centrifugation was used to isolate PBMCs from 9.5 to 10 ml of fresh peripheral blood. Total RNA was extracted using Trizol reagent, and RNA quality was assessed on an Agilent 2100 Bioanalyzer. Summary of the overall study and its limitations: Most expanded thyroid clonotypes (frequency above 0.001) were also detected in blood, a finding suggesting that blood repertoires may reflect thyroid immune responses. In validation, progression to ophthalmopathy was predicted by the model with nearly 71% sensitivity and roughly 72% specificity, a median of about 6 months before onset. Sample size was not statistically predetermined, and investigators were not blinded to group allocation. A 13 V-J signature model separated ophthalmopathy from stable hyperthyroidism, with over 85% sensitivity and roughly 84% specificity in cross-validation and 80%/75% in testing.

The TCR beta CDR3 regions were amplified from the RNA transcripts. The first round of RT-PCR for the TCR CDR3 was performed with the HTBI primer set and the Qiagen OneStep RT-PCR kit. Libraries were constructed in a second round of multiplex PCR, after which size selection and purification were performed. Paired-end sequencing of the libraries was performed with 100 bp reads on an Illumina HiSeq2000. The original pipeline was this. Raw data were processed with SOAPnuke, discarding reads with adapters, uncalled bases, mean Phred below 15, or no exact constant-primer or identifier match. High-quality paired reads were merged using COPE v1.2.5, and each unique nucleotide sequence was defined as a clonotype. Clonotypes were aligned to IMGT TRBV, TRBD and TRBJ reference segments using MiTCR v1.1. Only V-J combinations with frequency above 0.0001, covering 99.2% of repertoires, were analysed. A TCS score was defined as the ratio between F50 (clonal expansion) and ExV (chaos), using BLOSUM62-based TCRdist between CDR3 peptides within each V-J. Welch's t-statistics and random forest reduced some 510 V-J features to 10 to 15, which were used in a naive Bayes classifier (R e1071). Using fastp trimming at Q25 and MiXCR clonotype assembly, TCRdb reanalyzed the public sequencing data and kept in-frame beta chains. Every CDR3 protein is listed once, alongside the most common genes and DNA of its rows. In this record, the V and J calls reflect TCRdb's handling and not the investigators' own analysis. In all, the sample holds some 570,000 distinct CDR3 sequences, and 14% of those were seen once. The ten largest clones represent 7.1% of the sample.

Sequenced: blood. The receptor comes from a woman aged 18-35 years with Graves' ophthalmopathy.

The DNA is TGCGCCAGCAGCTCGGGAGGGCCAATAGAGACCCAGTACTTC. This translates into CASSSGGPIETQYF. The sequence is built from TRBV5-1 and TRBJ2-5; 8 bases in between match TRBD2. Trimming takes 3 bases off V and 4 bases off J; junction bases not matched to a gene: 5. The germline V gene gives CDR1 as SGHRS and CDR2 as YFSETQ. The cysteine opens and the phenylalanine closes a CDR3 of 14 amino acids. Only CDR3 DNA is held: 42 bases, read in frame from base 1.